These 10 T cell receptor beta chains originate from one sample sequenced in a study of T cell repertoires and HLA-DP antigens. The table came from immunoSEQ multiplex PCR; TCRdb's copy has only in-frame clones and leaves some out. Here the sample spans almost 90,000 clones, roughly 86% being singletons. Their antigens are not known. Sequenced: CD4+ T cells from PBMCs. Every receptor here comes from a man aged 45-60 years in good health and CMV-seronegative.

Notes on this clone: A read error may account for a junction end that differs from germline. This chain joins TRBV7-7 and TRBJ2-1, with 8 nucleotides matching TRBD2. The CDR3 consists of 14 residues. From germline, CDR1 is SSHAT and CDR2 FNYEAQ (reference sequence). The CDR3: CASSPGGSYNEQFF. CDR3 nucleotides: TGTGCTAGCAGCCCGGGGGGGTCCTACAATGAGCAGTTCTTC. Together with reference TRBV7-7 and TRBJ2-1, the CDR3 gives the full variable domain: GAGVSQSPRYKVTKRGQDVTLRCDPISSHATLYWYQQALGQGPEFLTYFNYEAQPDKSGLPSDRFSAERPEGSISTLTIQRTEQRDSAMYRCASSPGGSYNEQFFGPGTRLTVL.

This clone was counted once. The J gene is TRBJ2-7, the V gene TRBV7-9; perhaps TRBD1 as D (5 bases). The CDR3 spans 13 residues. V was trimmed by 1 base and J by 7 bases, leaving 11 bases between them. Germline CDR1 SEHNR, CDR2 FQNEAQ (reference sequence). The CDR3 here is CASSLETAREQYF. CDR3 nucleotides: TGTGCCAGCAGCTTAGAGACAGCTCGGGAGCAGTACTTC.

V and J are TRBV10-3 and TRBJ2-1, with D possibly being TRBD1 (6 bases). Trimming shortened V by 2 bases and J by 1 base, and 9 bases separated the two germline ends. Germline V gene sequence: CDR1 ENHRY, CDR2 SYGVKD. The CDR3 extends over 15 amino acids. The CDR3 DNA reads as TGTGCCATCAGTGAGCCCGGACAGTCCTACAATGAGCAGTTCTTC. This translates into CAISEPGQSYNEQFF.

V usage is TRBV30 and J usage is TRBJ2-3; the match to TRBD1 covers 7 bases. The junction had 3 bases not matched to a gene; V was cut back by 7 bases and J by 2 bases. The germline CDR1 and CDR2 sequences are GTSNPN and SVGIG (reference sequence). This CDR3 comprises 12 residues. CDR3 region: CAFDRVTDTQYF. CDR3 sequence (DNA): TGTGCCTTCGACAGGGTCACAGATACGCAGTATTTT.

The chain has TRBV5-1 and TRBJ2-3; D is undetermined. The CDR3 sequence is 15 residues long. Trimming stripped 0 bases from V and 0 bases from J, with 8 bases between. Germline V CDR1 and CDR2: SGHRS, YFSETQ. CDR3 in amino acids: CASSLALGSTDTQYF. In nucleotides, the CDR3 is TGCGCCAGCAGCTTGGCCCTAGGTAGCACAGATACGCAGTATTTT.

The chain is built from TRBV4-3 and TRBJ2-2, with 13 positions matching TRBD2. The CDR3 runs to 16 residues. The V gene end was trimmed by 5 bases and the J gene end by 6 bases; junction bases not matched to a gene: 6. The germline gives CDR1 LGHNA, CDR2 YSLEER. The CDR3 here is CASSETSGRAPGELFF. The CDR3 coding sequence is TGCGCCAGCAGCGAAACTAGCGGGAGGGCGCCCGGGGAGCTGTTTTTT.

This rearrangement joins TRBV7-9 to TRBJ2-3, with TRBD2 as a possible D gene (5 bases). Trimming stripped 7 bases from V and 8 bases from J, with 16 bases between. The CDR3 is 13 residues long. Germline V gene data show CDR1 as SEHNR and CDR2 as FQNEAQ (reference sequence). CDR3: CASTFSGSTTQYF. Here the CDR3 DNA reads TGTGCCAGCACATTCTCGGGAAGTACTACGCAGTATTTT. Full variable domain (missing parts from reference TRBV7-9 and TRBJ2-3): DTGVSQNPRHKITKRGQNVTFRCDPISEHNRLYWYRQTLGQGPEFLTYFQNEAQLEKSRLLSDRFSAERPKGSFSTLEIQRTEQGDSAMYLCASTFSGSTTQYFGPGTRLTVL.

The chain combines TRBV6-5 with TRBJ1-6; D is possibly TRBD1 (6 bases). With 5 bases removed from V and 14 bases from J, the gap between germline ends came to 16 bases. The CDR3 is 13 residues long. Germline V gene sequence: CDR1 MNHEY, CDR2 SVGAGI. The CDR3: CASSRVNRETLHF. CDR3 nucleotide sequence: TGTGCCAGCAGTCGCGTAAACAGGGAAACCCTCCACTTT.

The V gene is TRBV7-2, the J gene TRBJ2-1; D unresolved. Germline assignment: CDR1 SGHTA and CDR2 FQGNSA. This CDR3 is built from 14 residues. Trimming pared 4 bases from V and 7 bases from J, leaving 14 bases between. CDR3 in DNA: TGTGCCAGCAGCTCCAGGCGGTACGGAAATGAGCAGTTCTTC. This gives the protein CASSSRRYGNEQFF.

The chain employs TRBV7-6 and TRBJ1-2, with D possibly TRBD1 on 5 matching bases. Germline lookup yields CDR1 SGHVS and CDR2 FNYEAQ. The CDR3 extends over 18 amino acids. Trimming left V 0 bases short and J 2 bases short, with 19 bases between. The CDR3: CASSLAGTAKSENYGYTF. Written as DNA, the CDR3 is TGTGCCAGCAGCTTAGCAGGGACGGCGAAATCCGAAAACTATGGCTACACCTTC.